This T cell receptor beta chain was sequenced for a study of shared clonotypes between healthy human individuals. Study observations and caveats: The authors sampled blood alone, and tissue repertoires likely differ. Sequencing of the sorted subsets was shown by rarefaction to be incomplete despite large depth.

The ends were cut back, 4 bases at V and 2 bases at J, with 8 bases in the middle. The CDR3 totals 13 residues. Germline values: CDR1 MDHEN, CDR2 SYDVKM. At a deep level, the assay was run. Genomic DNA from each subset was divided evenly over several immunoSEQ plates. Produced via immunoSEQ multiplex PCR; TCRdb's table is partial and in-frame only. The sample has approximately 1.5 million clones, approximately 98.5% seen once. Worth noting for this clone: The antigen is unknown.

V gene TRBV28 combines with J gene TRBJ1-1, with D uncertain. The sample consisted of naive CD4+ T cells sorted from blood. Sample subset: CD45RA+ positively selected. This clonotype originated in a man between 25 and 39 years old in good health. CDR3 coding DNA: TGTGCCAGCAGTTGGGTTATTAACACTGAAGCTTTCTTT. Translated: CASSWVINTEAFF. The full variable domain, completed using reference TRBV28 and TRBJ1-1, is DVKVTQSSRYLVKRTGEKVFLECVQDMDHENMFWYRQDPGLGLRLIYFSYDVKMKEKGDIPEGYSVSREKKERFSLILESASTNQTSMYLCASSWVINTEAFFGQGTRLTVV.